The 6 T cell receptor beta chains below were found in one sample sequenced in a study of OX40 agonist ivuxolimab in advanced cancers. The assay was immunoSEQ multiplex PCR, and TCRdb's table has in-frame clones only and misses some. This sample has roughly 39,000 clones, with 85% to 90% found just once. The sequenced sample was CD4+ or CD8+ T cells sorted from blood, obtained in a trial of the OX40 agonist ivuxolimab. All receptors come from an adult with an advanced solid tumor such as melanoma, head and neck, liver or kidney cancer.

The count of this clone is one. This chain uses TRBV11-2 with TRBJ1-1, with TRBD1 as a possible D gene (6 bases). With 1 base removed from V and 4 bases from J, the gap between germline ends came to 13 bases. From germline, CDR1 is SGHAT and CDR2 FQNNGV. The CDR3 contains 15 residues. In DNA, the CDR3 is TGTGCCAGCAGCTTAGTCGACAGGAAAGTCACTGAAGCTTTCTTT. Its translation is CASSLVDRKVTEAFF.

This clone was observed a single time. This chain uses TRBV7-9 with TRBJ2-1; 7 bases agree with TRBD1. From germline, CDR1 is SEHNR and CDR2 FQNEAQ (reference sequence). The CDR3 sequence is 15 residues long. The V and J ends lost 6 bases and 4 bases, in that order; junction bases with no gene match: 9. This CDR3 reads CASSLQGFRYNEQFF. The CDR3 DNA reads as TGTGCCAGCAGTTTACAGGGGTTTAGGTACAATGAGCAGTTCTTC.

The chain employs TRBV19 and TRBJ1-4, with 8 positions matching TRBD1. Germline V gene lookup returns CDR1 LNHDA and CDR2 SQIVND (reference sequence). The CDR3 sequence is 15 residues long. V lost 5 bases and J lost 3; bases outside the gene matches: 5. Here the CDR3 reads CASSPQGASNEKLFF. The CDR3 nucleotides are TGTGCCAGTAGTCCCCAGGGGGCGTCTAATGAAAAACTGTTTTTT.

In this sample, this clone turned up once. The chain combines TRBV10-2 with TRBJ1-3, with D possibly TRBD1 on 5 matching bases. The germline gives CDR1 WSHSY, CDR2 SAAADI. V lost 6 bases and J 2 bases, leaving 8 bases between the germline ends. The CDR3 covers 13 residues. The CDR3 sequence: CASRQDPGNTIYF. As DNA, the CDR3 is TGCGCCAGCAGACAGGATCCTGGAAACACCATATATTTT.

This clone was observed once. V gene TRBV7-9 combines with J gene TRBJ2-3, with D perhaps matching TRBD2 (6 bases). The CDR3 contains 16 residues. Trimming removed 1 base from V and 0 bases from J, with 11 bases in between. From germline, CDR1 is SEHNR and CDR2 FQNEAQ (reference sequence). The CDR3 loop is CASSLDLGGSTDTQYF. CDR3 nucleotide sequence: TGTGCCAGCAGCTTAGATTTGGGGGGTAGCACAGATACGCAGTATTTT.

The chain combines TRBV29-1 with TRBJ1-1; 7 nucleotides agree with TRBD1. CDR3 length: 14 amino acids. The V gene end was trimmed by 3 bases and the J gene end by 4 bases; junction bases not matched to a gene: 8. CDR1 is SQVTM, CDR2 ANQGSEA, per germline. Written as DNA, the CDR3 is TGCAGCGTTGACCTACAGGGGCCGGGCACTGAAGCTTTCTTT. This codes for CSVDLQGPGTEAFF. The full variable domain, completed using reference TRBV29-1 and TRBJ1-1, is SAVISQKPSRDICQRGTSLTIQCQVDSQVTMMFWYRQQPGQSLTLIATANQGSEATYESGFVIDKFPISRPNLTFSTLTVSNMSPEDSSIYLCSVDLQGPGTEAFFGQGTRLTVV.